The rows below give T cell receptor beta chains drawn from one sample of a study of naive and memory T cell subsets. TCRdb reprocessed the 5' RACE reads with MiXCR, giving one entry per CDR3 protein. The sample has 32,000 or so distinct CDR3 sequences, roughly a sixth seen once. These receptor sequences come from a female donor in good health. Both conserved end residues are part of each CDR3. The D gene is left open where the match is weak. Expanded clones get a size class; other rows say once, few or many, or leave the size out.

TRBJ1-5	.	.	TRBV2	TGTGCCAGCAGGCCCCTCGACGGGCTAGGGAGCAATCAGCCCCAGCATTTT	CASRPLDGLGSNQPQHF
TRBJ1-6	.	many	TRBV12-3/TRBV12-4	TGTGCCAGCAGTCCAAAGAGCTCCTATAATTCACCCCTCCACTTT	CASSPKSSYNSPLHF
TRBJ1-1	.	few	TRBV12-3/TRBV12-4	TGTGCCAGCAGTTTCCCGCCGGGCGCATCGGAAGCTTTCTTT	CASSFPPGASEAFF
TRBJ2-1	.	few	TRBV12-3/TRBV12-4	TGTGCCAGCAGTTCTCCCCGGGCTGGAAAAGGCAATGAGCAGTTCTTC	CASSSPRAGKGNEQFF
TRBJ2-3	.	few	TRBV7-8	TGTGCCAGCCACCTTTTCAGGGTCACAGATACGCAGTATTTT	CASHLFRVTDTQYF
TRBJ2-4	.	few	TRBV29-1	TGCAGCGTTGAAGAGGCCGTCAGGGGAGCCAAAAACATTCAGTACTTC	CSVEEAVRGAKNIQYF
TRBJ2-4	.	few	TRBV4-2	TGTGCCAGCAGCCAAGATTCAGGGGACATTCAGTACTTC	CASSQDSGDIQYF
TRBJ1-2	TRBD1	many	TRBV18	TGTGCCAGCTCACGGACGGGACAGGCTAACTATGGCTACACCTTC	CASSRTGQANYGYTF
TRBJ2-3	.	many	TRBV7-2	TGTGCCAGCAGCCTCGGGGCAGATACGCAGTATTTT	CASSLGADTQYF
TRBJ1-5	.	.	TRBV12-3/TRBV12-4	TGTGCCAGCAGTCTCAGGGGTAGCAATCAGCCCCAGCATTTT	CASSLRGSNQPQHF
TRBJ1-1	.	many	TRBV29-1	TGCAGCGTTGAAGAGAACGGGGACACTGAAGCTTTCTTT	CSVEENGDTEAFF
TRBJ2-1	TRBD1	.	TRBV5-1	TGCGCCAGCAGCGAGTATGGGACAGCCCCCTACAATGAGCAGTTCTTC	CASSEYGTAPYNEQFF
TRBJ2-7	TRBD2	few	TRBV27	TGTGCCAGCAGTTTACAGGCTAGCGGGGACTACGAGCAGTACTTC	CASSLQASGDYEQYF
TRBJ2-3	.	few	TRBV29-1	TGCAGCGTTTGGAAACAGGGTCCCACAGATACGCAGTATTTT	CSVWKQGPTDTQYF
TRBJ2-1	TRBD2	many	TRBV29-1	TGCAGCGTTGAGCCCGGGGGGTATGATGAGCAGTTCTTC	CSVEPGGYDEQFF
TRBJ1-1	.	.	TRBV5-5	TGTGCCAGCAGCTTGGGGAGGCTCAAGACGAACACTGAAGCTTTCTTT	CASSLGRLKTNTEAFF
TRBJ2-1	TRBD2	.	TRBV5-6	TGTGCCAGCAGCTTGGGTCGTTCTAGCGGGGCCACCTACAATGAGCAGTTCTTC	CASSLGRSSGATYNEQFF
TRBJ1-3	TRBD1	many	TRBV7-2	TGTGCCAGCAGCTTATCGGGACAGGGGCGAAACACCATATATTTT	CASSLSGQGRNTIYF